The 2 T cell receptor beta chains listed next were all sequenced from one sample in a study of Ad26.COV2.S vaccination and SARS-CoV-2 variants. Treatment given: roughly 20 received Ad26.COV2.S at low or high dose, single or two shots; about five received placebo; per-sample allocation not given. Day 63 following the first vaccine or placebo injection was when the samples were taken. Method: immunoSEQ multiplex PCR; TCRdb's copy keeps in-frame clones and lacks some. This table holds around 270,000 clones, around 88% found once. The sequenced sample was peripheral blood, obtained in a trial of Ad26.COV2.S vaccine versus placebo. The source is a person aged 18-65 years who received the Ad26.COV2.S COVID-19 vaccine or a placebo.

The chain couples TRBV6-2 or TRBV6-3 to TRBJ2-3, with D perhaps matching TRBD1 or TRBD2 (5 bases each). V was trimmed by 2 bases and J by 2 bases, leaving 11 bases between them. CDR3 length: 15 residues. The germline V gene has CDR1 MNHEY and CDR2 SVGEGT. Here the CDR3 reads CASSYAGRATDTQYF. In nucleotides, the CDR3 is TGTGCCAGCAGTTACGCGGGCAGGGCCACAGATACGCAGTATTTT.

For the CDR3, the DNA is TGTGCCAGCAGCTTAAAGGGGGCGGAAGGGGAGCTGTTTTTT. Encoded protein: CASSLKGAEGELFF. V is TRBV7-9 and J is TRBJ2-2, with TRBD1 identical over 7 bases. The CDR3 covers 14 residues. V shed 2 bases and J 8 bases; nucleotides not matched to a gene: 5. Germline V gene lookup returns CDR1 SEHNR and CDR2 FQNEAQ (reference sequence).